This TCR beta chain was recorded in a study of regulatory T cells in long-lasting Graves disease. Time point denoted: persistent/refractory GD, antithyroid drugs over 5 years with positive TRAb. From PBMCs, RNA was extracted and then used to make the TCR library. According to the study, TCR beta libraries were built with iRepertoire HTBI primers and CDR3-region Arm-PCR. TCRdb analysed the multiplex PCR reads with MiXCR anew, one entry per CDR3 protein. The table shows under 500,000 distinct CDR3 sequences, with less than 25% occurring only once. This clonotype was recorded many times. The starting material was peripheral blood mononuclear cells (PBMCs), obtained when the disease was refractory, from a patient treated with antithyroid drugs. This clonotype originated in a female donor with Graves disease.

CDR3 loop: CASSPQASSYNSPLHF. DNA of the CDR3: TGTGCCAGCAGCCCACAGGCGAGCTCCTATAATTCACCCCTCCACTTT. J is TRBJ1-6 and V is TRBV7-2, with TRBD1 as a possible D gene (5 bases). Looked up from germline, CDR1 is SGHTA and CDR2 is FQGNSA. The CDR3 has 16 residues. V was shortened by 5 bases and J by 0 bases, with 11 bases between the two germline ends.